The source of this T cell receptor (beta chain) is a study of blood T cell repertoires in COVID-19 (TCRdb year 2020). Notes on the research overall: Collaborator samples came from the United States, Italy and Spain and covered acute and convalescent phases of COVID-19. A freely available public database, intended as a resource for researchers studying the immune response to SARS-CoV-2, is where the repertoires were released. Deeply sampled blood TCRbeta repertoires from subjects exposed to, actively infected with, or recovered from COVID-19 were included in the dataset. The prospective study material was composed of cDNA or gDNA derived from T cells, B-cell-depleted T cells, or PBMCs. The samples were drawn from the first 160 participants of the ongoing ImmuneRACE study and from 1,254 subjects provided by 6 global collaborators. The sample metadata nearly always contained a de-identified subject ID, COVID-19 status, age in years and sex. Where available, HLA class I and class II types were obtained from metadata supplied by the sample provider rather than from assay-based typing.

The immunoSEQ Assay, a bias-controlled multiplex PCR, was used to amplify TCRbeta CDR3 regions from genomic DNA. Turning to the authors' computational methods: The number of nucleated cells in each sample was estimated from the amplification of reference gene primers within the assay. To quantify the absolute abundance of each unique TCRbeta CDR3 rearrangement, sequence reads were collapsed and filtered. For each sample, productive Simpson clonality was calculated as the square root of Simpson's diversity index across productive rearrangements. The source is immuneACCESS, and TCRdb retained only in-frame sequences with V and J called. Part of the clones is not carried over; for the studies checked, unresolved V genes explain less than half of this, and the remainder is unexplained. The D gene and trimming were derived from the DNA, and the V and J assignments and clone size from that table. This sample holds under 250,000 clones; approximately 90% were observed only once. The top ten clonotypes cover more than 0.95% of the sample.

As regards this clone: Its antigen specificity is not known. It has no much larger one-base neighbor in the sample; base qualities were not kept.

Each collaborating institution followed its own protocols to collect whole blood in K2EDTA tubes. For TCRbeta analysis, collaborator samples were shipped as frozen whole blood, as isolated PBMCs, or as DNA extracted from either sample type. From the cysteine through the phenylalanine, the CDR3 covers 14 amino acids. Left in the record is the CDR3 DNA by itself, 42 bases read in frame from the first base. CDR1 and CDR2, looked up from the germline V gene, are MDHEN and SYDVKM. V loses 7 bases at its end and J loses 5 bases; junction bases beyond the gene matches: 7. Summary of the overall study and its limitations: The quantity of clinical and demographic metadata differed by source and by participant and was supplied without curation.

This chain joins TRBV28 to TRBJ1-5; 8 of the junction bases match TRBD1. The sequenced sample was peripheral blood. This TCR derives from a man aged 25-45 years with acute or convalescent COVID-19. DNA sequence: TGTGCCAGCACCCAGGGGGCCCTCTATCAGCCCCAGCATTTT. This encodes CASTQGALYQPQHF.